This T cell receptor (beta chain) came from a study of metastatic and nonmetastatic thyroid tumors. This clone occurred a few times. One end of the junction is discordant with germline, which a read error may explain. Ahead of thyroid surgery, no patient had received treatment of any kind. The CDR3 is 12 amino acids. Per germline, CDR1 MNHNS and CDR2 SASEGT. Authors' analysis steps: It was from CDR3 differences across clinicopathological groups that a distant-metastasis classifier for papillary thyroid cancer was built. TCRdb re-called clones from the PCR reads using MiXCR. It is TCRdb's table, rather than the study itself, that gives the V and J calls and clone size. The repertoire holds roughly 59,000 clones, with around 15% as singletons.

This TCR was sampled from a male donor with papillary thyroid cancer or a benign thyroid nodule (not recorded which). Some clones in this sample may be carry-over from other donors' samples. The sample taken for sequencing was blood. The chain carries TRBV6-1 and TRBJ1-2; maybe TRBD1 (6 bases). Here the CDR3 reads CASSGRGFGYTF. The CDR3 nucleotides read TGTGCCAGCAGTGGCAGGGGCTTTGGCTACACATTC.